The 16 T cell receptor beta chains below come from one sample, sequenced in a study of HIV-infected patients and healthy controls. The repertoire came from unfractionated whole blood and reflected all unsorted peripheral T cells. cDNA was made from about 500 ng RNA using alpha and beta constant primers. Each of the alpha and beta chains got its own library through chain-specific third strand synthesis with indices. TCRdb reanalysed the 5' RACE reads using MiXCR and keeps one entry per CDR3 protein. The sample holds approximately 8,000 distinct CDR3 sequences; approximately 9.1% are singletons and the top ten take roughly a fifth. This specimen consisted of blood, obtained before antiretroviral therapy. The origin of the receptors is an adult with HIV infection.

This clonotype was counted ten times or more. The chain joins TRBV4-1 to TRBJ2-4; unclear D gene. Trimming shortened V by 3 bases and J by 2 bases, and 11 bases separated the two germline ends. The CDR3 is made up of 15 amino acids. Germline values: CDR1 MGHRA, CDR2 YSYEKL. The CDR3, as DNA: TGCGCCAGCAGCCAGGTCGGCTCCTCCAAAAACATTCAGTACTTC. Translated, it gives CASSQVGSSKNIQYF.

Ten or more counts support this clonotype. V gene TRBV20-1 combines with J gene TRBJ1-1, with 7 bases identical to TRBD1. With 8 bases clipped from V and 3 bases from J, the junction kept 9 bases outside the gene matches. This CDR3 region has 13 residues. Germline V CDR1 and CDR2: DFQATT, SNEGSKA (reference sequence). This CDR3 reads CSPNRQGDTEAFF. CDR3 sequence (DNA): TGCAGTCCGAATAGACAGGGCGACACTGAAGCTTTCTTT.

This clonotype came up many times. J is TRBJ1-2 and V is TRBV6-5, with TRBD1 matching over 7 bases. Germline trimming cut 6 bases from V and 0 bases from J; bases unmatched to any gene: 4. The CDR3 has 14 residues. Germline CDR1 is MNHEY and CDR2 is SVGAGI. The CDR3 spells CASRDRETNYGYTF. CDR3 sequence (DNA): TGTGCCAGCAGAGACAGGGAAACTAACTATGGCTACACCTTC.

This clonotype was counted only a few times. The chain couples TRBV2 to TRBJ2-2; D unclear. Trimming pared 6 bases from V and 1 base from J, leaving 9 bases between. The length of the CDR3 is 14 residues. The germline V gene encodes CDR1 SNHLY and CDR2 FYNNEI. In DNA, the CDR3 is TGTGCCAGCAGAGGAAATGTGAACACCGGGGAGCTGTTTTTT. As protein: CASRGNVNTGELFF.

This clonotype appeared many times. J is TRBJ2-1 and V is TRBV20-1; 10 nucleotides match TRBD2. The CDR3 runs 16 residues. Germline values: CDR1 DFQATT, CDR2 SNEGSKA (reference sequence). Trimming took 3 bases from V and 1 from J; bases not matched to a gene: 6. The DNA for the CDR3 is TGCAGTGCTAGGGGGCTAGCGGGGGCTTCCTACAATGAGCAGTTCTTC. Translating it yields CSARGLAGASYNEQFF.

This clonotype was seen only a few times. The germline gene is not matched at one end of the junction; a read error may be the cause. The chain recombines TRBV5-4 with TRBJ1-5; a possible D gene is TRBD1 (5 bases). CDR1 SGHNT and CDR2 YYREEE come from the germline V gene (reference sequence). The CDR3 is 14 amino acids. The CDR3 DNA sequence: TGTGCCAGCAGCTTTGGGGGAAGCAACCAGCCCCAGCATTTT. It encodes CASSFGGSNQPQHF.

The CDR3 sequence: CSVEGSEETQYF. CDR3 in DNA: TGCAGCGTTGAAGGGTCGGAAGAGACCCAGTACTTC. The chain links TRBV29-1 to TRBJ2-5; D remains ambiguous. The CDR3 sequence is 12 residues long. Per the germline V gene, CDR1 is SQVTM and CDR2 is ANQGSEA. Trimming removed 1 base at V and 3 bases at J, with 6 bases between.

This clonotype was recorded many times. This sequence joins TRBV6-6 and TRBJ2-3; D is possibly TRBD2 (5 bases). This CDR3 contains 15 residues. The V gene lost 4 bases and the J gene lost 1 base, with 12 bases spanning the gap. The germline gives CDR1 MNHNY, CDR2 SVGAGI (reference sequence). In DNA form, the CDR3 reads TGTGCCAGCAGTTGGGTGGGAGAGGGCACAGATACGCAGTATTTT. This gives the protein CASSWVGEGTDTQYF.

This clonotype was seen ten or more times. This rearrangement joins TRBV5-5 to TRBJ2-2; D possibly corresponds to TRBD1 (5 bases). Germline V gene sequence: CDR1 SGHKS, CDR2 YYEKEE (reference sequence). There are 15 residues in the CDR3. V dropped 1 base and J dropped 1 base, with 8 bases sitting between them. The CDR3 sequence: CASSLNRQNTGELFF. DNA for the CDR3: TGTGCCAGCAGCTTGAACAGGCAGAACACCGGGGAGCTGTTTTTT.

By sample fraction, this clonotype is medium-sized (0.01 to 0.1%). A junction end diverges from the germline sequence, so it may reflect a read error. The CDR3 sequence: CASSLAGVYNEQFF. The CDR3 DNA follows: TGTGCCAGCAGCTTAGCGGGGGTCTACAATGAGCAGTTCTTC. The chain recombines TRBV12-3 or TRBV12-4 with TRBJ2-1, with TRBD2 matching 9 bases. The CDR3 loop spans 14 amino acids.

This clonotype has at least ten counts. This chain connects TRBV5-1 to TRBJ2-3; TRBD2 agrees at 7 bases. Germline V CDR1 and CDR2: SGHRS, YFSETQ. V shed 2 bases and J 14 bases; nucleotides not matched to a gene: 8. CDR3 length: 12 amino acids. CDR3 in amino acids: CASSLTRERRYF. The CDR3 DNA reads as TGCGCCAGCAGCTTAACGCGGGAGCGTCGGTATTTT.

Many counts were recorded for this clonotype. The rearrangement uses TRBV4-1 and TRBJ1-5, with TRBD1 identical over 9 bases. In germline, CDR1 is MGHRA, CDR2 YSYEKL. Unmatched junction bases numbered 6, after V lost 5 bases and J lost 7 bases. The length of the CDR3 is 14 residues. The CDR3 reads CASSLGQGSQPQHF. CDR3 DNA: TGCGCCAGCAGCTTGGGACAGGGATCCCAGCCCCAGCATTTT.

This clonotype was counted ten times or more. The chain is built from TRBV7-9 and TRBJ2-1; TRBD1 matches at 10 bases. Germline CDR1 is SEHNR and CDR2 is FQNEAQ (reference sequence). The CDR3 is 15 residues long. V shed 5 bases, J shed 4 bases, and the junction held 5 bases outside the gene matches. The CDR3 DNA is TGTGCCAGCAGCCGCCGGACAGGGGGTTACAATGAGCAGTTCTTC. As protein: CASSRRTGGYNEQFF. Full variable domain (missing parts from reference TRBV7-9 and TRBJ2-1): DTGVSQNPRHKITKRGQNVTFRCDPISEHNRLYWYRQTLGQGPEFLTYFQNEAQLEKSRLLSDRFSAERPKGSFSTLEIQRTEQGDSAMYLCASSRRTGGYNEQFFGPGTRLTVL.

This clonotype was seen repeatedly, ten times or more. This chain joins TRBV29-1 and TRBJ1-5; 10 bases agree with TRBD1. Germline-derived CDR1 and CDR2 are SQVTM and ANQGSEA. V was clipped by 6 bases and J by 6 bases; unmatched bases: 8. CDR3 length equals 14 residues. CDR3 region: CSVGTGVYGQPQHF. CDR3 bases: TGCAGCGTAGGGACAGGGGTGTATGGTCAGCCCCAGCATTTT.

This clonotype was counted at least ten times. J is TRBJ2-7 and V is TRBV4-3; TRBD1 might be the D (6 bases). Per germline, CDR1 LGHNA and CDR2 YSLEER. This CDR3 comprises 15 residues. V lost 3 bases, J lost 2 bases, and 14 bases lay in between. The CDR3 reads CASSHTTTGPYEQYF. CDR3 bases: TGCGCCAGCAGCCATACAACCACAGGGCCCTACGAGCAGTACTTC.

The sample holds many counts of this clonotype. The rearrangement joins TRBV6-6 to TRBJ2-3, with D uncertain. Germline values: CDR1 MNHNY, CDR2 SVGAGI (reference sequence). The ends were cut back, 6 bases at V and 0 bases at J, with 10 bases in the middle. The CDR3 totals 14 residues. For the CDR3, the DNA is TGTGCCAGCAGACCAGGCACGAGCACAGATACGCAGTATTTT. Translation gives CASRPGTSTDTQYF.